Listed below are T cell receptor beta chains from one sample, sequenced in a study of T cells after yellow fever vaccination. In TCRdb, the 5' RACE reads were re-called with MiXCR into one record per CDR3 protein. The table lists 200,000 to 300,000 distinct CDR3 sequences, 5.5% to 8.5% of them singletons, with approximately 1% in the top ten. The sequences come from CD4+ T cells sorted from PBMCs, collected on the day of the yellow fever booster vaccination. These receptors originate from a man aged 25 to 40 who received the YFV17D yellow fever vaccine. Both conserved end residues are part of each CDR3. The D gene is left open where the match is weak. Clone size is shown for a subset of rows, as once, few, many or a class of expanded clone.

>NA|TRBV9|TRBD2|TRBJ2-3
TGTGCCAGCAGCGAGGGGGTTGGGACTAGACCCTCCACAGATACGCAGTATTTT
CASSEGVGTRPSTDTQYF
>few|TRBV20-1|NA|TRBJ2-6
TGCAGTGCTAGGAACCAGAGGACTGGGGCCAACGTCCTGACTTTC
CSARNQRTGANVLTF
>many|TRBV20-1|NA|TRBJ2-5
TGCAGTGCGGACCATTCAGAGACCCAGTACTTC
CSADHSETQYF
>few|TRBV5-4|NA|TRBJ2-1
TGTGCCAGCACCCCCGGGATTTTAAATGAGCAGTTCTTC
CASTPGILNEQFF
>NA|TRBV5-1|NA|TRBJ2-3
TGCGCCAGCAGCCTATCGGACTTTACAGATACGCAGTATTTT
CASSLSDFTDTQYF
>many|TRBV12-3/TRBV12-4|NA|TRBJ2-6
TGTGCCAGCAGTCAAAACTCTGGGGCCAACGTCCTGACTTTC
CASSQNSGANVLTF
>many|TRBV7-2|NA|TRBJ2-1
TGTGCCAGCAGGATAGAGTGGATGGAGACGCAGTTCTTC
CASRIEWMETQFF
>NA|TRBV7-8|NA|TRBJ1-2
TGTGCCAGCAGCTTAAAGGGCCAGACGTACTATGGCTACACCTTC
CASSLKGQTYYGYTF
>few|TRBV5-1|NA|TRBJ2-7
TGCGCCAGCAGCTTGGGATTTAGCACCGGAGCTAAAAACGAGCAGTACTTC
CASSLGFSTGAKNEQYF
>few|TRBV20-1|TRBD2|TRBJ2-1
TGCAGTGCTTGCAGCGGGAGTGGTGTGAATGAGCAGTTCTTC
CSACSGSGVNEQFF
>NA|TRBV5-4|TRBD2|TRBJ2-5
TGTGCCAGCAGCCCGCGGACTAGCGGGACGGAGCCCCAGTACTTC
CASSPRTSGTEPQYF
>few|TRBV12-3/TRBV12-4|TRBD1|TRBJ1-2
TGTGCCAGCAGCCCCGTCCAGGGGGCGAGGGCTGGCTACACCTTC
CASSPVQGARAGYTF
>NA|TRBV18|NA|TRBJ2-5
TGTGCCAGCTCACCAAGTACAGGACCGCAAGAGACCCAGTACTTC
CASSPSTGPQETQYF
>few|TRBV7-8|NA|TRBJ2-7
TGTGCCAGCAGCCCCTGGGGTAGCGGAAACTACGAGCAGTACTTC
CASSPWGSGNYEQYF
>many|TRBV24-1|TRBD1|TRBJ2-7
TGTGCCACCAGTGAGGGGGGACAGGCCTCCTACGAGCAGTACTTC
CATSEGGQASYEQYF
>few|TRBV12-3/TRBV12-4|NA|TRBJ2-7
TGTGCCAGCAGTTTCGGGTATGGTGGAGGTTACGAGCAGTACTTC
CASSFGYGGGYEQYF
>NA|TRBV6-2/TRBV6-3|NA|TRBJ2-7
TGTGCCAGCAAACCGAGGACCTACGAGCAGTACTTC
CASKPRTYEQYF
>NA|TRBV6-1|TRBD2|TRBJ2-5
TGTGCCAGCAGTAGGGGTCTAGCGGGAGTCGGGGGCCCGCAAGAGACCCAGTACTTC
CASSRGLAGVGGPQETQYF
>few|TRBV7-7|NA|TRBJ1-6
TGTGCTAGCAGCTCCGATCAGGGGCCTACTAATTCACCCCTCCACTTT
CASSSDQGPTNSPLHF
>many|TRBV4-1|NA|TRBJ2-3
TGCGCCAGCAGCACGACAGAAATCACAGATACGCAGTATTTT
CASSTTEITDTQYF
>many|TRBV14|NA|TRBJ1-5
TGTGCCAGCAGTCAAAATCAGCCCCAGCATTTT
CASSQNQPQHF
>NA|TRBV19|NA|TRBJ1-5
TGTGCCAGTAGTACCGGCACGAGTCTTAGCAATCAGCCCCAGCATTTT
CASSTGTSLSNQPQHF
>many|TRBV6-2/TRBV6-3|NA|TRBJ1-1
TGTGCCAGCAGGGAGGCGGGGGGCAAGACTGAAGCTTTCTTT
CASREAGGKTEAFF
>NA|TRBV5-4|NA|TRBJ1-1
TGTGCCAGCAGCTTGGGTTGGGCGGGAACTGAAGCTTTCTTT
CASSLGWAGTEAFF
>many|TRBV29-1|TRBD2|TRBJ2-1
TGCAGCGTTGATGCGGGAGCGACAGACAATGAGCAGTTCTTC
CSVDAGATDNEQFF
>many|TRBV9|TRBD1|TRBJ2-1
TGTGCCAGCAGCGTAGCGGGACAGGAGTACAATGAGCAGTTCTTC
CASSVAGQEYNEQFF
>many|TRBV27|TRBD2|TRBJ2-5
TGTGCCAGCACCCAACTAGGGACTAGCGGTTCCCAAGAGACCCAGTACTTC
CASTQLGTSGSQETQYF
>NA|TRBV6-5|NA|TRBJ1-1
TGTGCCAGCAGTACCTCCCCTGGGACTGAAGCTTTCTTT
CASSTSPGTEAFF
>many|TRBV21-1|NA|TRBJ2-1
TGTGCCAGCAGCAATGCCAGGGACAATGAGCAGTTCTTC
CASSNARDNEQFF
>few|TRBV12-3/TRBV12-4|NA|TRBJ1-5
TGTGCCAGCAGTTTAGGAATTCGTCGACTCAATCAGCCCCAGCATTTT
CASSLGIRRLNQPQHF
>NA|TRBV3-1|TRBD1|TRBJ2-7
TGTGCCTCCACCCAACCGAGGACAGGCCCCTACGAGCAGTACTTC
CASTQPRTGPYEQYF
>NA|TRBV7-2|NA|TRBJ2-7
TGTGCCAGCGGCCTAAACGAGCAGTACTTC
CASGLNEQYF
>few|TRBV5-1|TRBD2|TRBJ2-7
TGCGCCAGCAGCTCAGGCACTAGCGGGAGGACTGTATTGATCTACTTC
CASSSGTSGRTVLIYF
>many|TRBV28|TRBD2|TRBJ2-1
TGTGCCAGCAGTTTCTCCAGCGGGGGAGGGTACAATGAGCAGTTCTTC
CASSFSSGGGYNEQFF
>NA|TRBV7-2|TRBD2|TRBJ2-2
TGTGCCAGCAGCCGAGGGACTAGCGGGAGAGGGGAGCTGTTTTTT
CASSRGTSGRGELFF
>few|TRBV30|NA|TRBJ2-3
TGTGCCTGGAAAAGGGGAACTAGCACAGATACGCAGTATTTT
CAWKRGTSTDTQYF
>NA|TRBV5-4|NA|TRBJ2-3
TGTGCCAGCTCCACTGGGCCGCCTAGCGTCACAGATACGCGGTATTTT
CASSTGPPSVTDTRYF
>many|TRBV7-6|TRBD2|TRBJ2-3
TGTGCCAGCAGCTTAGCGCTGGGACTAGCGGGTGAAACAGATACGCAGTATTTT
CASSLALGLAGETDTQYF
>NA|TRBV12-3/TRBV12-4|NA|TRBJ1-4
TGTGCCAGCAGTTTTGGACTTCTTAATGAAAAACTGTTTTTT
CASSFGLLNEKLFF
>once|TRBV28|NA|TRBJ2-1
TGTGCCATCACAACATTAACGGAGCAGTTCTTC
CAITTLTEQFF
>many|TRBV9|NA|TRBJ2-5
TGTGCCAGCTCAGAGGAACCCTGGGGGGAGACCCAGTACTTC
CASSEEPWGETQYF
>many|TRBV20-1|NA|TRBJ2-3
TGCAGTGCTACTAGGCCGTACGGGGGCACAGATACGCAGTATTTT
CSATRPYGGTDTQYF